A selection of T cell receptor beta chains follows, all from one sample in a study of cytomegalovirus exposure and HLA in healthy donors. Sequenced by immunoSEQ multiplex PCR; TCRdb stores in-frame clones only, minus some. Of under 200,000 clones in the sample, roughly 80% were seen once. Sequencing input: PBMCs. Source of these receptors: a man aged 18-30 years in good health and CMV-seropositive. The CDR3 runs from the conserved cysteine through the conserved F or W. A D gene is named only where the DNA matches it firmly. Size is omitted from some rows. Given values are once, few, many or a class for expanded clones.

d_call	clone_size	v_call	j_call	cdr3_aa	cdr3_nt
TRBD1	few	TRBV10-3	TRBJ1-2	CAISVGQGVYGYTF	TGTGCCATCAGCGTAGGACAGGGAGTATATGGCTACACCTTC
-	few	TRBV19	TRBJ2-1	CASGGRDYNEQFF	TGTGCCAGTGGCGGCAGGGACTACAATGAGCAGTTCTTC
-	few	TRBV9	TRBJ2-3	CASSVAGAASTDTQYF	TGTGCCAGCAGCGTAGCGGGAGCTGCAAGCACAGATACGCAGTATTTT
TRBD2	-	TRBV4-1	TRBJ2-7	CASSRRTSGYSYEQYF	TGCGCCAGCAGCCGTCGGACTAGCGGCTACTCCTACGAGCAGTACTTC
-	few	TRBV19	TRBJ1-1	CASSIGSGNTEAFF	TGTGCCAGTAGTATAGGCTCAGGGAACACTGAAGCTTTCTTT
-	-	TRBV11-3	TRBJ2-1	CASSLGVRGAGEQFF	TGTGCCAGCAGCTTAGGAGTGCGCGGGGCAGGTGAGCAGTTCTTC
-	-	TRBV27	TRBJ1-5	CASSRQAQYSNQPQHF	TGTGCCAGCAGTCGACAGGCTCAATATAGCAATCAGCCCCAGCATTTT
-	once	TRBV6-1	TRBJ1-5	CASSEAAVGNQPQHF	TGTGCCAGCAGTGAAGCCGCAGTTGGCAATCAGCCCCAGCATTTT
TRBD2	once	TRBV30	TRBJ2-7	CAWSPRGLAGTYEQYF	TGTGCCTGGAGTCCCAGGGGACTAGCGGGAACCTACGAGCAGTACTTC
-	-	TRBV7-9	TRBJ1-3	CASSRPGGVDSGNTIYF	TGTGCCAGCAGCCGGCCCGGCGGGGTGGACTCTGGAAACACCATATATTTT
-	-	TRBV5-6	TRBJ2-3	CATHSSRFTDTQYF	TGTGCCACCCATTCTAGCCGCTTCACAGATACGCAGTATTTT
-	-	TRBV7-9	TRBJ1-4	CASSLDGEKLFF	TGTGCCAGCAGCTTAGACGGGGAAAAACTGTTTTTT
TRBD2	-	TRBV9	TRBJ2-1	CASSLVGLAFNEQFF	TGTGCCAGCAGCCTAGTGGGACTAGCGTTCAATGAGCAGTTCTTC
TRBD1	once	TRBV13	TRBJ1-2	CASSLRTGIGYTF	TGTGCCAGCAGCCTACGGACAGGGATTGGCTACACCTTC
-	-	TRBV6-5	TRBJ1-2	CASSYSTGRVVGYTF	TGTGCCAGCAGTTACTCCACGGGCAGGGTCGTCGGCTACACCTTC
-	-	TRBV28	TRBJ1-2	CASSPYDGAEYGYTF	TGTGCCAGCAGTCCCTACGACGGAGCTGAATATGGCTACACCTTC
-	few	TRBV5-1	TRBJ1-4	CASSLSGFANEKLFF	TGCGCCAGCAGCTTGTCAGGCTTCGCTAATGAAAAACTGTTTTTT
-	-	TRBV25-1	TRBJ1-2	CASSAGIGYTF	TGTGCCAGCAGTGCAGGGATCGGCTACACCTTC
TRBD1	-	TRBV19	TRBJ1-2	CASSSQDGQGYGYTF	TGTGCCAGTAGCTCCCAAGACGGACAGGGCTATGGCTACACCTTC
-	-	TRBV19	TRBJ1-5	CASSIPGYSNQPQHF	TGTGCCAGTAGTATCCCGGGGTATAGCAATCAGCCCCAGCATTTT
TRBD1	-	TRBV11-1	TRBJ1-1	CASSGRQGTLNTEAFF	TGTGCCAGCAGCGGACGACAGGGAACTTTGAACACTGAAGCTTTCTTT
TRBD1	-	TRBV27	TRBJ2-1	CASSPRDRGNEQFF	TGTGCCAGCAGTCCCCGGGACAGGGGTAATGAGCAGTTCTTC